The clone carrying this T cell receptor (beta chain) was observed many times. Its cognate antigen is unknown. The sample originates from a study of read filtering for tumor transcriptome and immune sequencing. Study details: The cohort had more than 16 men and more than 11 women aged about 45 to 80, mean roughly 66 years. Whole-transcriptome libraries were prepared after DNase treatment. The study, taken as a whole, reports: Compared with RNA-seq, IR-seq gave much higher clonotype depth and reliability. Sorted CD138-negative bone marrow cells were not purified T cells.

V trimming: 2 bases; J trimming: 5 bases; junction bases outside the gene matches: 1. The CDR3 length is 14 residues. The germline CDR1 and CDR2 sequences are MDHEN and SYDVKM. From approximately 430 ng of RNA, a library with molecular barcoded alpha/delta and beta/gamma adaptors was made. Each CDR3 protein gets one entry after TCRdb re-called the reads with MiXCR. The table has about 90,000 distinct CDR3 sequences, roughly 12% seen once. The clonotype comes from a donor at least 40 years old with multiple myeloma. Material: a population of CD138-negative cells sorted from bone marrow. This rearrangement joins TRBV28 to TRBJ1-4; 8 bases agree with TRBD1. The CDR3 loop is CASSLRTGNEKLFF. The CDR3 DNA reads TGTGCCAGCAGTTTAAGGACAGGGAATGAAAAACTGTTTTTT.